This TCR beta chain originates from a study of T cells in Graves' hyperthyroidism and ophthalmopathy. Across the study: Peripheral blood collection took place at initial diagnosis, before any treatment.

TCR beta CDR3 regions were amplified from RNA transcripts. TCR CDR3 underwent first-round RT-PCR with the HTBI primer set. TCRdb ran MiXCR on the multiplex PCR reads and lists one entry per CDR3 protein. This sample has about 500,000 distinct CDR3 sequences, with roughly 17% found just once. Looked up from germline, CDR1 is SGHNT and CDR2 is YYREEE (reference sequence). The CDR3 has 17 amino acids. V lost 1 base to trimming and J lost 6 bases, with 20 bases between them. Lactation, pregnancy, other autoimmune disease or uncontrolled infection led to exclusion of patients. Source material: blood. The V and J genes are TRBV5-4 and TRBJ2-1; perhaps TRBD1 as D (5 bases). The sequence came from a woman under 30 with Graves' hyperthyroidism. CDR3 region: CASSLRAGIFVTNEQFF. CDR3 bases: TGTGCCAGCAGCTTGAGGGCAGGGATTTTCGTTACCAATGAGCAGTTCTTC.